This passage covers 30 T cell receptor beta chains from one sample sequenced in a study of T and B cells in COVID-19 patients. Each TRB amplification used roughly 220-550 ng of genomic DNA from blood. Multiplex PCR with BIOMED2 TRB-A/B primer pools amplified TRB rearrangements. TCRdb reprocessed the multiplex PCR reads via MiXCR and lists one record per CDR3 protein. This sample has some 14,000 distinct CDR3 sequences; 25% to 30% occur once, and the top ten carry 5.5% to 8.5%. Sequencing was carried out using blood. The receptor source for this set is a human donor who had recovered from COVID-19.

This clonotype is labeled as medium-sized. The rearrangement uses TRBV13 and TRBJ2-5; D is ambiguous. V was cut by 8 bases and J by 1 base, with 8 bases left in between. CDR3 size: 12 residues. Germline CDR1 reads PRHDT; CDR2 reads FYEKMQ (reference sequence). CDR3 residues: CASGTAQETQYF. CDR3 in DNA: TGTGCCAGCGGAACGGCCCAAGAGACCCAGTACTTC.

V usage is TRBV10-3 and J usage is TRBJ2-7; possible D gene TRBD1, 5 bases. The V gene's germline CDR1 is ENHRY and CDR2 SYGVKD. This CDR3 spans 14 amino acids. V dropped 7 bases and J dropped 3 bases, with 16 bases sitting between them. The CDR3 nucleotides read TGTGCCATCAACGGGCAGGGCCCCCTCTACGAGCAGTACTTC. Translation: CAINGQGPLYEQYF.

The V call is TRBV6-2 or TRBV6-3, the J call TRBJ2-5, with 9 bases lining up with TRBD2. Trimming cost V 5 bases and J 6 bases; bases outside gene matches: 7. Germline V gene sequence: CDR1 MNHEY, CDR2 SVGEGT. The CDR3 is 14 residues long. For the CDR3, the DNA is TGTGCCAGCAGTCCGTCTAGCGGGAAGCAGACCCAGTACTTC. It specifies CASSPSSGKQTQYF.

The CDR3: CASSQEGTEQYF. The CDR3 DNA reads as TGTGCCAGCAGCCAAGAAGGGACCGAGCAGTACTTC. This chain joins TRBV5-6 and TRBJ2-7; the D call may be TRBD1 or TRBD2 (5 bases each). CDR1 is SGHDT and CDR2 is YYEEEE in the germline V gene. CDR3 size: 12 residues. The V end was cut by 4 bases, the J end by 6 bases, with 11 bases between. Variable domain in full (rest from reference TRBV5-6 and TRBJ2-7): DAGVTQSPTHLIKTRGQQVTLRCSPKSGHDTVSWYQQALGQGPQFIFQYYEEEERQRGNFPDRFSGHQFPNYSSELNVNALLLGDSALYLCASSQEGTEQYFGPGTRLTVT.

A word on this clonotype: This may arise from a read error, as a much more abundant clone is one base away. This chain connects TRBV15 to TRBJ2-7; 11 nucleotides align to TRBD1. The trim removed 1 base at V and 6 bases at J, leaving 11 bases unmatched. Germline-derived CDR1 and CDR2 are LNHNV and YYDKDF (reference sequence). This CDR3 spans 17 amino acids. The CDR3 nucleotides are TGTGCCACCAGCAGAGGATTGGGACAGGGGGAGGCCTGCGAGCAGTACTTC. Translating gives CATSRGLGQGEACEQYF.

This clonotype is classed as medium-sized. The chain carries TRBV6-5 and TRBJ2-7; TRBD1 matches 8 bases. Trimming cost V 6 bases and J 1 base; bases outside gene matches: 5. This CDR3 is 14 amino acids long. Germline CDR1 is MNHEY and CDR2 is SVGAGI. The CDR3 loop reads CASSTRQGSYEQYF. CDR3 bases: TGTGCCAGCAGCACTCGACAGGGGTCCTACGAGCAGTACTTC.

The gene calls are TRBV6-5 and TRBJ2-2; D perhaps matches TRBD2 (7 bases). Germline CDR1 is MNHEY and CDR2 is SVGAGI. V lost 2 bases, J lost 5 bases, and 18 bases lay in between. The CDR3 totals 17 residues. CDR3 sequence: CASSYVRGGGKTGELFF. Here the CDR3 DNA reads TGTGCCAGCAGTTACGTCCGGGGAGGGGGAAAAACCGGGGAGCTGTTTTTT.

This sequence joins TRBV6-1 and TRBJ1-1; TRBD1 matches at 9 bases. V shed 1 base and J 3 bases; nucleotides not matched to a gene: 6. Germline CDR1 and CDR2: MNHNS and SASEGT. The CDR3 has 16 residues. The CDR3: CASSEGQGVYYTEAFF. Here the CDR3 DNA reads TGTGCCAGCAGTGAAGGACAGGGGGTTTATTACACTGAAGCTTTCTTT.

This clonotype was found a few times. V and J are TRBV6-2 or TRBV6-3 and TRBJ2-5; 11 bases agree with TRBD2. The length of the CDR3 is 16 residues. The trim removed 7 bases at V and 5 bases at J, leaving 12 bases unmatched. Germline loops: CDR1 MNHEY, CDR2 SVGEGT. The CDR3 DNA reads as TGTGCCAGCACTTTCACCCTGGGACTAGCGGCCGAGACCCAGTACTTC. This codes for CASTFTLGLAAETQYF.

The chain combines TRBV5-4 with TRBJ2-7, with D possibly being TRBD1 or TRBD2 (5 bases each). Germline CDR1 is SGHNT and CDR2 is YYREEE (reference sequence). The CDR3 consists of 17 residues. Trimming cost V 3 bases and J 0 bases, with 19 bases left between them. The CDR3 bases are TGTGCCAGCAGCTCGGACCCGGGACCCAAAAGCTCCTACGAGCAGTACTTC. Translation gives CASSSDPGPKSSYEQYF.

This clonotype was counted only a few times. The chain employs TRBV6-2 or TRBV6-3 and TRBJ1-1; D gene unclear. The CDR3 spans 13 residues. The germline V gene has CDR1 MNHEY and CDR2 SVGEGT. Trimming took 5 bases from V and 1 from J, leaving 8 bases between them. Written as DNA, the CDR3 is TGTGCCAGCAGTCACGGTTGGAACACTGAAGCTTTCTTT. Its protein is CASSHGWNTEAFF.

By proportion, this clonotype is medium-sized. V usage is TRBV6-5 and J usage is TRBJ2-5; tentatively, D is TRBD1 (5 bases). CDR1 and CDR2 (germline): MNHEY, SVGAGI. Trimming took off 6 bases at V and 2 bases at J, with 10 bases between the two ends. The CDR3 spans 13 residues. CDR3 in DNA: TGTGCCAGCAGGAGACAGAGACAAGAGACCCAGTACTTC. Its protein is CASRRQRQETQYF.

The J gene is TRBJ1-2, the V gene TRBV20-1, with D perhaps matching TRBD1 (5 bases). CDR1 and CDR2 (germline): DFQATT, SNEGSKA (reference sequence). CDR3 size: 15 residues. Trimming left V 6 bases short and J 5 bases short, with 22 bases between. The CDR3 region is CSAPGGVRLGYGYTF. In nucleotides, the CDR3 is TGCAGTGCCCCCGGAGGGGTACGTCTTGGGTATGGCTACACCTTC.

This clonotype was picked up one time. Given a much more abundant clone one base away, this may be a read error. The chain links TRBV19 to TRBJ1-4; 7 nucleotides agree with TRBD1. The germline V gene encodes CDR1 LNHDA and CDR2 SQIVND (reference sequence). This CDR3 comprises 14 residues. CDR3 in DNA: TGTGCCAGTAGTATCTCCAGGGGGAAGGAAAAACCGTTTTTT. Residues: CASSISRGKEKPFF.

Here the CDR3 DNA reads TGTGCCAGCAGTGGGGCGGGTGAGGGTCGGGGGGGAGCTTTCTTT. The encoded protein is CASSGAGEGRGGAFF. The V and J genes are TRBV27 and TRBJ1-1; D is possibly TRBD1 (5 bases). V gave up 5 bases and J gave up 10 bases, with 23 bases separating them. This CDR3 region has 15 residues. Germline V gene lookup returns CDR1 MNHEY and CDR2 SMNVEV (reference sequence).

This clonotype was seen a few times. The chain uses TRBV6-6 and TRBJ1-6; D ambiguous. Between the trimmed V and J ends, which lost 2 bases and 9 bases, there was a span of 11 bases. Germline V gives CDR1 MNHNY, CDR2 SVGAGI (reference sequence). CDR3 length equals 14 residues. For the CDR3, the DNA is TGTGCCAGCAGTTACAGGGAGGTTGTTTCACCCCTCCACTTT. Its translation: CASSYREVVSPLHF.

The V call is TRBV5-1, the J call TRBJ2-1, with 7 bases that match TRBD1. Looked up from germline, CDR1 is SGHRS and CDR2 is YFSETQ. V was pared by 0 bases and J by 5 bases, with 2 bases of the junction left unmatched. The CDR3 sequence is 14 residues long. CDR3 sequence reads: CASSLGQGHNEQFF. The CDR3 DNA reads as TGCGCCAGCAGCTTGGGACAGGGTCACAATGAGCAGTTCTTC.

Within the sample, this clonotype is medium-sized (0.01 to 0.1%). This chain's CDR3 is CASRSVSEGDEQYF. The CDR3 DNA is TGTGCCAGTAGATCGGTCTCTGAGGGGGACGAGCAGTACTTC. The V and J genes are TRBV19 and TRBJ2-7; TRBD1 might be the D (6 bases). Trimming removed 6 bases from V and 5 bases from J, with 17 bases in between. Germline V CDR1 and CDR2: LNHDA, SQIVND (reference sequence). This CDR3 spans 14 amino acids.

This clonotype showed up just a few times. The chain's CDR3 is CASRPPGQGYEQYF. CDR3 nucleotide sequence: TGTGCCAGCAGGCCCCCGGGACAGGGCTACGAGCAGTACTTC. The rearrangement joins TRBV6-1 to TRBJ2-7; TRBD1 agrees at 9 bases. CDR3 size: 14 residues. CDR1 is MNHNS and CDR2 is SASEGT in the germline V gene. J lost 3 bases, V lost 6 bases, and 6 bases had no gene match.

This clonotype is classed as medium-sized (0.01 to 0.1%). The chain links TRBV29-1 to TRBJ2-2; TRBD2 matches 7 bases. J lost 5 bases, V lost 7 bases, and 10 bases had no gene match. CDR3 length equals 14 residues. Per the germline V gene, CDR1 is SQVTM and CDR2 is ANQGSEA. The chain's CDR3 is CSAFTSVTTGELFF. CDR3 nucleotide sequence: TGCAGCGCTTTTACTAGCGTCACAACCGGGGAGCTGTTTTTT.

The sample holds many counts of this clonotype. The rearrangement uses TRBV6-2 or TRBV6-3 and TRBJ2-2, with 9 bases fitting TRBD1. Germline loops: CDR1 MNHEY, CDR2 SVGEGT. The CDR3 runs 16 residues. Germline trimming cut 5 bases from V and 0 bases from J; bases unmatched to any gene: 4. The CDR3 DNA is TGTGCCAGCAGTCCGACAGGGGGTTCGAACACCGGGGAGCTGTTTTTT. It translates to CASSPTGGSNTGELFF.

This clonotype was counted between two and nine times. The chain is built from TRBV24-1 and TRBJ2-5; perhaps TRBD1 as D (6 bases). This CDR3 is built from 15 residues. Germline CDR1 KGHDR, CDR2 SFDVKD. Trimming pared 2 bases from V and 1 base from J, leaving 10 bases between. The CDR3 DNA sequence: TGTGCCACCAGTGATTCGGTCAGGGGCCAAGAGACCCAGTACTTC. Translation gives CATSDSVRGQETQYF.

The count of this clonotype is one. CDR3 in DNA: TGCAGTGCGAACAGGGTATCTACCTACAATGAGCAGTTCTTC. Translating it yields CSANRVSTYNEQFF. The V and J genes are TRBV20-1 and TRBJ2-1; possible D gene TRBD1, 6 bases. The CDR3 covers 14 residues. The V end was cut by 6 bases, the J end by 2 bases, with 14 bases between. Germline lookup yields CDR1 DFQATT and CDR2 SNEGSKA (reference sequence).

This clonotype is labeled medium-sized. V usage is TRBV19 and J usage is TRBJ2-1; D uncertain. The length of the CDR3 is 14 residues. Trimming removed 6 bases from V and 0 bases from J, with 9 bases in between. The germline V gene has CDR1 LNHDA and CDR2 SQIVND (reference sequence). CDR3 sequence (DNA): TGTGCCAGTAGGCGTTTGGGCTCCTACAATGAGCAGTTCTTC. Encoded protein: CASRRLGSYNEQFF.

This clonotype was detected only a few times. J is TRBJ1-3 and V is TRBV6-5; possibly TRBD1 for D (6 bases). Germline loops: CDR1 MNHEY, CDR2 SVGAGI. V was cut by 7 bases and J by 4 bases, with 14 bases left in between. The CDR3 extends over 14 amino acids. CDR3 in amino acids: CASTGQGTGNTIYF. For the CDR3, the DNA is TGTGCCAGCACTGGGCAGGGGACGGGAAACACCATATATTTT.

This clonotype was detected ten times or more. The rearrangement links TRBV27 to TRBJ2-3; TRBD1 matches 7 bases. The J segment lost 5 bases and the V segment lost 5 bases, leaving 7 bases of the junction unmatched. The CDR3 is made up of 14 amino acids. Germline assignment: CDR1 MNHEY and CDR2 SMNVEV (reference sequence). The CDR3 nucleotides are TGTGCCAGCAGTCGTGAAGGGGGCATAGATACGCAGTATTTT. Residues: CASSREGGIDTQYF.

This clonotype was seen only a few times. V gene TRBV6-5 combines with J gene TRBJ1-5; 8 bases are shared with TRBD1. The V and J ends lost 2 bases and 5 bases, in that order; junction bases with no gene match: 5. The CDR3 is made up of 15 amino acids. Germline V CDR1 and CDR2: MNHEY, SVGAGI. Here the CDR3 DNA reads TGTGCCAGCAGTTACCCGACAGGGGAAGATCAGCCCCAGCATTTT. Protein sequence: CASSYPTGEDQPQHF.

Ten or more counts support this clonotype. This chain joins TRBV24-1 and TRBJ2-7; possibly TRBD2 for D (5 bases). The CDR3 extends over 13 amino acids. Germline assignment: CDR1 KGHDR and CDR2 SFDVKD. Trimming cost V 10 bases and J 2 bases, with 14 bases left between them. The CDR3 region has the DNA TGTGCCACGGAGGATCGCGGAGCCTACGAGCAGTACTTC. Its translation: CATEDRGAYEQYF.

This sequence joins TRBV19 and TRBJ2-1, with D perhaps assigned TRBD1 or TRBD2 (5 bases each). Germline V gene data show CDR1 as LNHDA and CDR2 as SQIVND (reference sequence). V lost 7 bases to trimming and J lost 4 bases, with 20 bases between them. This CDR3 spans 16 amino acids. This CDR3 is CASNNGGAKGYNEQFF. The DNA for the CDR3 is TGTGCCAGTAACAATGGGGGTGCGAAGGGGTACAATGAGCAGTTCTTC. Complete variable domain (other parts from reference TRBV19 and TRBJ2-1): DGGITQSPKYLFRKEGQNVTLSCEQNLNHDAMYWYRQDPGQGLRLIYYSQIVNDFQKGDIAEGYSVSREKKESFPLTVTSAQKNPTAFYLCASNNGGAKGYNEQFFGPGTRLTVL.

This clonotype was seen just once. A much larger clonotype is one base distant, so this may be a read error. CDR3 loop: CASATGESLDTQHF. CDR3 nucleotides: TGTGCCAGTGCGACAGGGGAGTCCCTAGATACGCAGCATTTT. The chain employs TRBV19 and TRBJ2-3; 8 bases align to TRBD1. The J call is uncertain, as TRBJ1-5 better fits the DNA end. The CDR3 spans 14 residues. Germline-derived CDR1 and CDR2 are LNHDA and SQIVND (reference sequence).